These 24 T cell receptor beta chains share one sample of origin, sequenced in a study of cytomegalovirus exposure and HLA in healthy donors (dated by TCRdb to about 2017). The library was obtained by the immunoSEQ multiplex PCR assay. TCRdb carries this immuneACCESS record with in-frame sequences only. Its versions omit some clonotypes, under half of them owing to an unresolved V gene in the studies checked, with the rest unexplained. In this sample the table shows approximately 270,000 clones, roughly 89% of which occur a single time. The ten most abundant clones make up approximately 0.34% of the sample. The sequenced material came from PBMCs. The receptors were sampled from a woman aged 18-29 years in good health and CMV-seronegative.

The chain couples TRBV6-1 to TRBJ2-1; D uncertain. V was pared by 3 bases and J by 9 bases, with 9 bases between. Germline V gives CDR1 MNHNS, CDR2 SASEGT. The CDR3 has 12 amino acids. This chain's CDR3 is CASSEGPSEQFF. CDR3 bases: TGTGCCAGCAGTGAGGGCCCCAGTGAGCAGTTCTTC.

This clone was picked up one time. V gene TRBV5-1 combines with J gene TRBJ2-7; a possible D gene is TRBD1 (6 bases). The V gene lost 3 bases and the J gene lost 3 bases, with 10 bases spanning the gap. There are 13 residues in the CDR3. Germline V lookup: CDR1 SGHRS, CDR2 YFSETQ. This CDR3 reads CASSSDRNYEQYF. The CDR3 DNA is TGCGCCAGCAGCTCGGACAGAAACTACGAGCAGTACTTC.

The chain couples TRBV9 to TRBJ2-6; D is uncertain. This CDR3 comprises 16 residues. Trimming removed 4 bases at V and 2 bases at J, with 13 bases between. Germline V gene data show CDR1 as SGDLS and CDR2 as YYNGEE. CDR3 nucleotides: TGTGCCAGCAGCCCGATACTCGTACCTGGGGCCAACGTCCTGACTTTC. This gives the protein CASSPILVPGANVLTF. The full variable domain, completed using reference TRBV9 and TRBJ2-6, is DSGVTQTPKHLITATGQRVTLRCSPRSGDLSVYWYQQSLDQGLQFLIQYYNGEERAKGNILERFSAQQFPDLHSELNLSSLELGDSALYFCASSPILVPGANVLTFGAGSRLTVL.

This chain connects TRBV7-9 to TRBJ1-1, with a weak D call TRBD1 (5 bases). This CDR3 contains 13 residues. The germline gives CDR1 SEHNR, CDR2 FQNEAQ (reference sequence). Trimming pared 0 bases from V and 12 bases from J, leaving 14 bases between. The CDR3 region has the DNA TGTGCCAGCAGCTTAGCGTTGGGGGGTGGATCTTTCTTT. Translated: CASSLALGGGSFF.

The rearrangement joins TRBV7-8 to TRBJ1-5; TRBD1 might be the D (5 bases). Trimming pared 3 bases from V and 5 bases from J, leaving 8 bases between. Germline V gene data show CDR1 as SGHVS and CDR2 as FQNEAQ. CDR3 length: 13 amino acids. The CDR3 sequence: CASSFTGDQPQHF. The CDR3 region has the DNA TGTGCCAGCAGCTTCACGGGGGATCAGCCCCAGCATTTT.

The chain is built from TRBV14 and TRBJ2-1, with TRBD2 as a possible D gene (6 bases). The ends were cut back, 0 bases at V and 3 bases at J, with 9 bases in the middle. Germline CDR1 SGHDN, CDR2 FVKESK. The CDR3 covers 15 residues. The CDR3 coding sequence is TGTGCCAGCAGCCAAGAGCCGCGGGGCTACAATGAGCAGTTCTTC. Its translation is CASSQEPRGYNEQFF. The full variable domain, completed using reference TRBV14 and TRBJ2-1, is EAGVTQFPSHSVIEKGQTVTLRCDPISGHDNLYWYRRVMGKEIKFLLHFVKESKQDESGMPNNRFLAERTGGTYSTLKVQPAELEDSGVYFCASSQEPRGYNEQFFGPGTRLTVL.

The CDR3 DNA reads TGCGCCAGCAGCCACCCCGGGGTGGCAGCCGATCAGCCCCAGCATTTT. Protein product: CASSHPGVAADQPQHF. V gene TRBV4-1 combines with J gene TRBJ1-5; D uncertain. Germline V lookup: CDR1 MGHRA, CDR2 YSYEKL. V was shortened by 3 bases and J by 5 bases, with 17 bases between the two germline ends. The CDR3 is 16 residues long.

The rearrangement joins TRBV28 to TRBJ2-7; 11 bases fit TRBD1. Germline-derived CDR1 and CDR2 are MDHEN and SYDVKM. CDR3 size: 14 residues. The V segment lost 5 bases and the J segment 3 bases; nucleotides outside the gene matches: 3. The CDR3 region has the DNA TGTGCCAGCAGTATGGGACAGGGGGACTACGAGCAGTACGTC. Its protein is CASSMGQGDYEQYV.

The chain carries TRBV29-1 and TRBJ2-1; 10 bases are shared with TRBD2. Germline CDR1 is SQVTM and CDR2 is ANQGSEA. J was trimmed by 5 bases and V by 4 bases; bases with no gene match: 8. The CDR3 is 15 residues long. The CDR3 sequence is CSVGHTSGVNNEQFF. The CDR3, as DNA: TGCAGCGTTGGACACACTAGCGGGGTCAACAATGAGCAGTTCTTC.

This clone has only one observation. The chain couples TRBV7-9 to TRBJ1-4, with D unresolved. V gave up 5 bases and J gave up 5 bases, with 15 bases separating them. CDR1 is SEHNR, CDR2 FQNEAQ, per germline (reference sequence). The CDR3 loop spans 15 amino acids. CDR3 amino acids: CASSPGVGPNEKLFF. In nucleotides, the CDR3 is TGTGCCAGCAGCCCGGGAGTCGGACCAAATGAAAAACTGTTTTTT.

For the CDR3, the DNA is TGCAGCGTTTCCTACTATAATTCACCCCTCCACTTT. Amino acid sequence: CSVSYYNSPLHF. The chain is built from TRBV29-1 and TRBJ1-6; D gene uncertain. Germline-derived CDR1 and CDR2 are SQVTM and ANQGSEA. The CDR3 contains 12 residues. Trimming shortened V by 5 bases and J by 3 bases, and 5 bases separated the two germline ends.

This clone was detected ten times or more. V is TRBV27 and J is TRBJ2-7; D might be TRBD1 (6 bases). This CDR3 has 15 residues. Trimming took off 2 bases at V and 2 bases at J, with 13 bases between the two ends. CDR1 is MNHEY, CDR2 SMNVEV, per germline (reference sequence). CDR3 sequence reads: CASSLGGRWAYEQYV. DNA of the CDR3: TGTGCCAGCAGTTTAGGGGGCAGATGGGCCTACGAGCAGTACGTC.

V gene TRBV9 combines with J gene TRBJ2-5, with 14 bases that match TRBD2. CDR1 and CDR2 from the germline V gene are SGDLS and YYNGEE. CDR3 length equals 18 residues. Losses at the gene ends were 3 bases for V and 0 bases for J; bases not matched to a gene: 7. The CDR3 bases are TGTGCCAGCAGCGCGACTAGCGGGGGGGCCTCGTACCAAGAGACCCAGTACTTC. It is translated as CASSATSGGASYQETQYF.

The table lists this clone with a count of one. The genes are TRBV27 and TRBJ1-1; D is ambiguous. Germline-derived CDR1 and CDR2 are MNHEY and SMNVEV (reference sequence). Trimming cost V 5 bases and J 3 bases, with 10 bases left between them. CDR3 size: 13 residues. For the CDR3, the DNA is TGTGCCAGCAGTCTCAACAGAGACACTGAAGCTTTCTTT. Translated: CASSLNRDTEAFF.

This chain uses TRBV7-9 with TRBJ2-2; a possible D gene is TRBD1 (5 bases). Germline values: CDR1 SEHNR, CDR2 FQNEAQ (reference sequence). Trimming left V 5 bases short and J 6 bases short, with 19 bases between. The CDR3 length is 16 residues. CDR3 nucleotides: TGTGCCAGCAGCCCATTAAGGGGAAACGTCCCCGGGGAGCTGTTTTTT. Translating gives CASSPLRGNVPGELFF.

This clone was seen only a few times. V and J are TRBV2 and TRBJ2-7, with TRBD1 matching 7 bases. Looked up from germline, CDR1 is SNHLY and CDR2 is FYNNEI. The CDR3 contains 13 residues. The J segment lost 3 bases and the V segment lost 7 bases, leaving 6 bases of the junction unmatched. Written as DNA, the CDR3 is TGTGCCAGCACAACAGGGGACAACTACGAGCAGTACTTC. Translating gives CASTTGDNYEQYF.

The CDR3 is CASRVSRGNNSPLHF. CDR3 in DNA: TGTGCCAGCAGGGTCTCCAGGGGGAATAATTCACCCCTCCACTTT. This chain uses TRBV28 with TRBJ1-6; 7 bases are shared with TRBD1. The length of the CDR3 is 15 residues. The germline gives CDR1 MDHEN, CDR2 SYDVKM. Germline trimming cut 6 bases from V and 5 bases from J; bases unmatched to any gene: 7.

The chain uses TRBV28 and TRBJ1-6; perhaps TRBD1 as D (5 bases). The ends were cut back, 2 bases at V and 6 bases at J, with 14 bases in the middle. The germline V gene encodes CDR1 MDHEN and CDR2 SYDVKM. The CDR3 sequence is 16 residues long. The CDR3 loop is CASSLVGQGGNSPLHF. CDR3 nucleotides: TGTGCCAGCAGTTTAGTTGGGCAGGGCGGTAATTCACCCCTCCACTTT.

This clone was recorded only once. This chain links TRBV29-1 with TRBJ2-2, with D hard to call. This CDR3 comprises 12 residues. Germline CDR1 reads SQVTM; CDR2 reads ANQGSEA. Trimming pared 5 bases from V and 4 bases from J, leaving 8 bases between. DNA of the CDR3: TGCAGCGTTCAAATCGGCACCGGGGAGCTGTTTTTT. Its translation is CSVQIGTGELFF.

The chain couples TRBV27 to TRBJ1-4; D is unclear. V lost 4 bases and J lost 6, with 12 bases in between. This CDR3 comprises 14 residues. Germline lookup yields CDR1 MNHEY and CDR2 SMNVEV (reference sequence). CDR3 protein: CASSSGVLHEKLFF. The CDR3 nucleotides are TGTGCCAGCAGTTCCGGGGTTCTTCATGAAAAACTGTTTTTT.

V and J are TRBV11-2 and TRBJ2-1, with 8 nucleotides matching TRBD1. The CDR3 extends over 14 amino acids. J lost 9 bases, V lost 5 bases, and 9 bases had no gene match. Germline assignment: CDR1 SGHAT and CDR2 FQNNGV. In DNA, the CDR3 is TGTGCCAGCAGCCCGGGACAGGTAGACGTTGAGCAGTTCTTC. Translating gives CASSPGQVDVEQFF.

This sequence joins TRBV6-4 and TRBJ2-3, with 13 bases aligning to TRBD2. Per germline, CDR1 MRHNA and CDR2 SNTAGT. V gave up 6 bases and J gave up 4 bases; unmatched junction bases: 4. CDR3 length equals 15 residues. CDR3 DNA: TGTGCCAGCAGCCCCACTAGCGGGGGGGCAGATACGCAGTATTTT. It translates to CASSPTSGGADTQYF.

V gene TRBV6-5 combines with J gene TRBJ2-7; D is unresolved. Trimming left V 2 bases short and J 0 bases short, with 8 bases between. The CDR3 extends over 14 amino acids. CDR1 is MNHEY and CDR2 is SVGAGI in the germline V gene. The CDR3 is CASSYALSSYEQYF. CDR3 sequence (DNA): TGTGCCAGCAGTTACGCCCTAAGCTCCTACGAGCAGTACTTC.

This clone came up once. The genes are TRBV28 and TRBJ2-1; D not resolved. Trimming shortened V by 5 bases and J by 2 bases, and 13 bases separated the two germline ends. Germline V lookup: CDR1 MDHEN, CDR2 SYDVKM. This CDR3 comprises 15 residues. Here the CDR3 DNA reads TGTGCCAGCAGTCCCCGAGGAGTAGCCTACAATGAGCAGTTCTTC. It yields the protein CASSPRGVAYNEQFF.